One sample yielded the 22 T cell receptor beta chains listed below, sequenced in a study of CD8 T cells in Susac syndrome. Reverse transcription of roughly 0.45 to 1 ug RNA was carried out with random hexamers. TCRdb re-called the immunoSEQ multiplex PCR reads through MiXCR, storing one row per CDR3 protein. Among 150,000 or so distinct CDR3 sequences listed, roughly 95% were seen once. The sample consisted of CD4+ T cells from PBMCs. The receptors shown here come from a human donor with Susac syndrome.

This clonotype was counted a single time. The CDR3, as DNA: TGTGCCTGGAGCCGGGTGGGGGGCGAGCAGTACTTC. Its translation: CAWSRVGGEQYF. The gene calls are TRBV30 and TRBJ2-7, with D maybe TRBD2 (6 bases). This CDR3 comprises 12 residues. Germline V gene sequence: CDR1 GTSNPN, CDR2 SVGIG (reference sequence). Trimming took 3 bases from V and 6 from J, leaving 12 bases between them.

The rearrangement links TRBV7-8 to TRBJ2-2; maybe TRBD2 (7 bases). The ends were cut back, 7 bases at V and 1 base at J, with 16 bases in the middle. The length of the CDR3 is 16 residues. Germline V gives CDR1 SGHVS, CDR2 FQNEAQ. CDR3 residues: CASTKGGPMNTGELFF. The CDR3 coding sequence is TGTGCCAGCACCAAGGGGGGGCCAATGAACACCGGGGAGCTGTTTTTT.

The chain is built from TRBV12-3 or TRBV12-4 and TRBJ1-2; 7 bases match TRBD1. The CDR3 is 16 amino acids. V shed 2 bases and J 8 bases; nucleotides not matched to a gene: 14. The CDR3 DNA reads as TGTGCCAGCAGTTTAAGGGGACAGACTCTGGCGGGGGGCTACACCTTC. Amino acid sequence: CASSLRGQTLAGGYTF.

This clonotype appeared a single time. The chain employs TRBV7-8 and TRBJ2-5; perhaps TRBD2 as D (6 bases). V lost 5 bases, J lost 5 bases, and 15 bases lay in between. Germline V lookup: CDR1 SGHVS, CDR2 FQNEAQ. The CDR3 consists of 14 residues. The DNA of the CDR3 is TGTGCCAGCAGCCCCCGGGACTTGGCGGAGACCCAGTACTTC. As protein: CASSPRDLAETQYF. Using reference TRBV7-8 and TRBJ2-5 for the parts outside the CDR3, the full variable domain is GAGVSQSPRYKVAKRGQDVALRCDPISGHVSLFWYQQALGQGPEFLTYFQNEAQLDKSGLPSDRFFAERPEGSVSTLKIQRTQQEDSAVYLCASSPRDLAETQYFGPGTRLLVL.

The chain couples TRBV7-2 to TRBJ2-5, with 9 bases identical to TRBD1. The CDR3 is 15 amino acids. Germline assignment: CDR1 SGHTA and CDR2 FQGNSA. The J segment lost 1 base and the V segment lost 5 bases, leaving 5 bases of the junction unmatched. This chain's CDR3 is CASSRQGGAQETQYF. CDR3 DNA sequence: TGTGCCAGCAGCCGACAGGGGGGAGCCCAAGAGACCCAGTACTTC.

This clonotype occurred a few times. The CDR3 nucleotides are TGCGCCAGCAGCCAAACAGGGAAATTCGCTGAAGCTTTCTTT. Amino acids: CASSQTGKFAEAFF. V gene TRBV4-1 combines with J gene TRBJ1-1, with D perhaps TRBD1 (6 bases). This CDR3 has 14 residues. V was clipped by 2 bases and J by 6 bases, with 13 bases between them. Germline V gene lookup returns CDR1 MGHRA and CDR2 YSYEKL.

CDR3 loop: CASRGGGLAAYEQYF. The DNA of the CDR3 is TGTGCCAGCAGGGGCGGAGGACTAGCGGCCTACGAGCAGTACTTC. The rearrangement links TRBV7-2 to TRBJ2-7, with TRBD2 matching 10 bases. V gave up 6 bases and J gave up 2 bases; unmatched junction bases: 7. The CDR3 spans 15 residues. In germline, CDR1 is SGHTA, CDR2 FQGNSA.

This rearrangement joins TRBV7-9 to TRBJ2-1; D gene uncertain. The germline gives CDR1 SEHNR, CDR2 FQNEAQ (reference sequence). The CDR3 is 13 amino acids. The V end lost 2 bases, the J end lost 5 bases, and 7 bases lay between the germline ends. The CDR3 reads CASSLLPHNEQFF. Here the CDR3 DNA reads TGTGCCAGCAGCTTACTCCCACACAATGAGCAGTTCTTC.

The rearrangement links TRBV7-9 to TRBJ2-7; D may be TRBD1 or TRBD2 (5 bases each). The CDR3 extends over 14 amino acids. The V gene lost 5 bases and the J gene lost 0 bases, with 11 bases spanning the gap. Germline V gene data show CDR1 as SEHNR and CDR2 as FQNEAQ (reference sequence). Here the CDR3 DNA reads TGTGCCAGCAGCCCCACGGGGCCCTCCTACGAGCAGTACTTC. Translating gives CASSPTGPSYEQYF.

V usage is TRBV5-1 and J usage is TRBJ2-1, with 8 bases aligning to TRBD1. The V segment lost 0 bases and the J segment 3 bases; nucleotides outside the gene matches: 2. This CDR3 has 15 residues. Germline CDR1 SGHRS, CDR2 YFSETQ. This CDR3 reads CASSLATGGYNEQFF. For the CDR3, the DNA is TGCGCCAGCAGCTTGGCCACAGGGGGCTACAATGAGCAGTTCTTC.

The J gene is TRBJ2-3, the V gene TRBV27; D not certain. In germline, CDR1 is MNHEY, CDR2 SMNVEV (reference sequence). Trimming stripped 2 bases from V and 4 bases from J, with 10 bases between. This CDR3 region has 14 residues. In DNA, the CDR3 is TGTGCCAGCAGTTTAATCACCGGAGCAGATACGCAGTATTTT. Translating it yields CASSLITGADTQYF.

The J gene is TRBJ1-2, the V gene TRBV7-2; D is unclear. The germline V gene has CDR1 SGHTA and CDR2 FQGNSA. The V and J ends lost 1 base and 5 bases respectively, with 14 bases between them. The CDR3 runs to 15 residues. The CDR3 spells CASSLVWEAPYGYTF. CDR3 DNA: TGTGCCAGCAGCTTAGTATGGGAGGCCCCTTATGGCTACACCTTC.

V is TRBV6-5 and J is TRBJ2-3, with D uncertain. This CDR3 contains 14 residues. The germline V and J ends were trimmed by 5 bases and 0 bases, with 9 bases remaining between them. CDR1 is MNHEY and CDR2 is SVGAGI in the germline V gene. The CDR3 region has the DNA TGTGCCAGCAGTCTTTTATCTAGCACAGATACGCAGTATTTT. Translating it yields CASSLLSSTDTQYF.

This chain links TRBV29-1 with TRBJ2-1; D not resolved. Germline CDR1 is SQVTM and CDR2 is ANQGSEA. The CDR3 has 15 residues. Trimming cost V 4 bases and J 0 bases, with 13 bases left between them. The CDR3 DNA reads TGCAGCGTTGTAAAGGGCTTCAGCTCCTACAATGAGCAGTTCTTC. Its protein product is CSVVKGFSSYNEQFF.

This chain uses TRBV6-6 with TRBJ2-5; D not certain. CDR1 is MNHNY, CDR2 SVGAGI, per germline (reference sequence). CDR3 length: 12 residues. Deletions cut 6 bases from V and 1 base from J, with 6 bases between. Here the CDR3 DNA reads TGTGCCAGCAGACTACCCCAAGAGACCCAGTACTTC. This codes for CASRLPQETQYF.

CDR3 protein: CSVMDRVTETQYF. CDR3 in DNA: TGCAGCGTTATGGACAGGGTGACCGAGACCCAGTACTTC. This chain links TRBV29-1 with TRBJ2-5; 8 bases are a match to TRBD1. The V gene's germline CDR1 is SQVTM and CDR2 ANQGSEA. Unmatched junction bases numbered 7, after V lost 5 bases and J lost 5 bases. There are 13 residues in the CDR3.

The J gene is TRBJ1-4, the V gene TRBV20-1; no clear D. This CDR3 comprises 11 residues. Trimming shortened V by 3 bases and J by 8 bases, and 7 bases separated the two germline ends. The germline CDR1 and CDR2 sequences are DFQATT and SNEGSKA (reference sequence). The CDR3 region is CSASRSEKLFF. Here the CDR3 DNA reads TGCAGTGCTAGCAGAAGCGAAAAACTGTTTTTT.

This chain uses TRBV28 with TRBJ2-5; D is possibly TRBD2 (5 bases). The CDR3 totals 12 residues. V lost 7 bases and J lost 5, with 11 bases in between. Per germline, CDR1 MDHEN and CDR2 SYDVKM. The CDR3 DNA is TGTGCCAGCACCCCCGGGAAGGAGACCCAGTACTTC. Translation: CASTPGKETQYF. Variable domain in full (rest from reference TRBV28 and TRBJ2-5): DVKVTQSSRYLVKRTGEKVFLECVQDMDHENMFWYRQDPGLGLRLIYFSYDVKMKEKGDIPEGYSVSREKKERFSLILESASTNQTSMYLCASTPGKETQYFGPGTRLLVL.

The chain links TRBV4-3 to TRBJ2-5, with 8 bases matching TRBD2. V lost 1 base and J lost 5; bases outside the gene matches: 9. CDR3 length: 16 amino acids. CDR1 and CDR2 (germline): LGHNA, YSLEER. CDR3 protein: CASSQGAGGDGETQYF. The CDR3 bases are TGCGCCAGCAGCCAAGGTGCGGGGGGTGATGGGGAGACCCAGTACTTC.

The CDR3 sequence is CASSVEPSRYNEQFF. CDR3 DNA: TGTGCCAGCAGCGTAGAACCCAGCCGCTACAATGAGCAGTTCTTC. The chain is built from TRBV9 and TRBJ2-1, with unresolved D. V was cut by 0 bases and J by 3 bases, with 10 bases left in between. This CDR3 region has 15 residues. Germline assignment: CDR1 SGDLS and CDR2 YYNGEE.

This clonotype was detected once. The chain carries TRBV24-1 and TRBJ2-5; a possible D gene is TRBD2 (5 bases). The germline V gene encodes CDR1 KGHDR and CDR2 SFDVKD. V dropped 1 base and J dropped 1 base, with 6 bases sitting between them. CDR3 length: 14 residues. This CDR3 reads CATSDFRGQETQYF. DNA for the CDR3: TGTGCCACCAGTGATTTTCGGGGCCAAGAGACCCAGTACTTC.

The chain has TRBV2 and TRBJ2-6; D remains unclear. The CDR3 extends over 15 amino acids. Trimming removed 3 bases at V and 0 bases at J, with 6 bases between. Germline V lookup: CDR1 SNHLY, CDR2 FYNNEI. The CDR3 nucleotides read TGTGCCAGCAGTGACAGATACTCTGGGGCCAACGTCCTGACTTTC. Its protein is CASSDRYSGANVLTF.